The clone carrying this T cell receptor beta chain was seen more than once but under ten times. Its matching antigen is unknown. Culture proceeded for approximately nine days, and CD4+ T cells were then isolated. From March to December 2020, the person had a SARS-CoV-2 infection that was confirmed by PCR. Two doses of either BNT162b2 or mRNA-1273 were given to each participant. Half-medium exchanges with IL-2 medium took place on days 3 and 7. The sample is drawn from a study of vaccination effects on CD4 cells after COVID-19. The protocol was immunoSEQ multiplex PCR, while the TCRdb copy is restricted to in-frame clones and leaves out a portion. The sample records roughly 30,000 clones, approximately 72% being singletons. This specimen consisted of CD4+ T cells from PBMCs cultured without peptide, obtained after COVID-19 vaccination. This receptor was obtained from a human donor who had a prior SARS-CoV-2 infection.

The CDR3: CSAYIGDTQYF. The DNA of the CDR3 is TGCAGTGCTTATATAGGGGATACGCAGTATTTT. The chain recombines TRBV20-1 with TRBJ2-3, with D uncertain. The ends were cut back, 5 bases at V and 6 bases at J, with 9 bases in the middle. CDR1 is DFQATT and CDR2 is SNEGSKA in the germline V gene (reference sequence). This CDR3 comprises 11 residues.